The 19 T cell receptor beta chains below all came from one sample that was sequenced in a study of blood T cell repertoires in COVID-19. Data came from immunoSEQ multiplex PCR; TCRdb stores just in-frame clones and leaves some out. The table has about 100,000 clones, roughly 85% seen once; the top ten hold about 2.2%. Sequences were obtained from peripheral blood. The receptors were sampled from a human donor in a cohort sampled during active COVID-19.

The V and J genes are TRBV6-5 and TRBJ1-1; a possible D gene is TRBD1 (5 bases). V was clipped by 2 bases and J by 11 bases, with 9 bases between them. Germline assignment: CDR1 MNHEY and CDR2 SVGAGI. CDR3 length: 11 residues. The DNA for the CDR3 is TGTGCCAGCAGTTACCCGGGGACTGCTTTCTTT. The encoded protein is CASSYPGTAFF.

The chain carries TRBV5-5 and TRBJ1-4, with D perhaps TRBD1 (6 bases). Germline values: CDR1 SGHKS, CDR2 YYEKEE (reference sequence). Trimming shortened V by 2 bases and J by 0 bases, and 8 bases separated the two germline ends. This CDR3 is 15 amino acids long. The CDR3 DNA reads TGTGCCAGCAGCTTACGGACAGCAACTAATGAAAAACTGTTTTTT. This sequence encodes CASSLRTATNEKLFF.

The chain uses TRBV7-6 and TRBJ2-2, with TRBD1 matching 7 bases. In germline, CDR1 is SGHVS, CDR2 FNYEAQ. Trimming took 6 bases from V and 4 from J; bases not matched to a gene: 8. The CDR3 contains 15 residues. Here the CDR3 DNA reads TGTGCCAGCAGTTTGGGGTCAGGGGGCACCGGGGAGCTGTTTTTT. The encoded protein is CASSLGSGGTGELFF.

The chain employs TRBV7-9 and TRBJ1-5, with unresolved D. The CDR3 extends over 14 amino acids. V lost 5 bases and J 0 bases, leaving 8 bases between the germline ends. Germline V lookup: CDR1 SEHNR, CDR2 FQNEAQ (reference sequence). The CDR3 loop reads CASSPRDSNQPQHF. In DNA form, the CDR3 reads TGTGCCAGCAGCCCGAGGGATAGCAATCAGCCCCAGCATTTT.

The chain carries TRBV2 and TRBJ1-1; D may be TRBD1 (5 bases). This CDR3 contains 16 residues. In germline, CDR1 is SNHLY, CDR2 FYNNEI. V gave up 7 bases and J gave up 3 bases, with 21 bases separating them. The CDR3 reads CASNRGGGWLDTEAFF. The CDR3 nucleotides are TGTGCCAGCAACCGCGGGGGGGGATGGTTGGACACTGAAGCTTTCTTT.

The chain couples TRBV9 to TRBJ2-3; 9 positions match TRBD1. V was pared by 2 bases and J by 2 bases, with 9 bases of the junction left unmatched. CDR3 length: 17 residues. Germline V CDR1 and CDR2: SGDLS, YYNGEE. The CDR3 DNA reads TGTGCCAGCAGCGTTAATCAGGACAGGGGATTCACAGATACGCAGTATTTT. Translated, it gives CASSVNQDRGFTDTQYF.

The table lists this clone with a few counts. The CDR3 DNA sequence: TGTGCCTGGAGCTGGGGGCAGTGGTACGAGCAGTACTTC. This sequence encodes CAWSWGQWYEQYF. The V and J genes are TRBV30 and TRBJ2-7; TRBD1 might be the D (6 bases). V was shortened by 3 bases and J by 4 bases, with 13 bases between the two germline ends. This CDR3 contains 13 residues. CDR1 and CDR2 from the germline V gene are GTSNPN and SVGIG (reference sequence).

This chain connects TRBV13 to TRBJ2-3; tentatively, D is TRBD1 (6 bases). This CDR3 has 15 residues. Germline V lookup: CDR1 PRHDT, CDR2 FYEKMQ (reference sequence). Trimming cost V 5 bases and J 4 bases, with 16 bases left between them. Written as DNA, the CDR3 is TGTGCCAGCAGCCCCCGGGACAACTCGGCAGATACGCAGTATTTT. As protein: CASSPRDNSADTQYF.

The chain links TRBV7-9 to TRBJ1-5, with TRBD1 matching 9 bases. The germline V gene has CDR1 SEHNR and CDR2 FQNEAQ (reference sequence). This CDR3 contains 17 residues. V lost 1 base to trimming and J lost 9 bases; unmatched junction nucleotides: 13. CDR3 amino acids: CASSLEGTGTSGSPQHF. Written as DNA, the CDR3 is TGTGCCAGCAGCTTAGAAGGGACAGGGACCAGCGGATCGCCCCAGCATTTT.

This clone was seen only once. The gene calls are TRBV7-2 and TRBJ2-7, with 8 bases fitting TRBD2. Germline V lookup: CDR1 SGHTA, CDR2 FQGNSA. V shed 5 bases and J 8 bases; nucleotides not matched to a gene: 5. The CDR3 loop spans 12 amino acids. Here the CDR3 DNA reads TGTGCCAGCAGCGTGGGACTAGAAAAGCAGTACTTC. This sequence encodes CASSVGLEKQYF.

The V gene is TRBV4-2, the J gene TRBJ2-7; 7 nucleotides line up with TRBD1. The length of the CDR3 is 16 residues. Looked up from germline, CDR1 is LGHNA and CDR2 is YNFKEQ. Losses at the gene ends were 4 bases for V and 0 bases for J; bases not matched to a gene: 9. CDR3 bases: TGTGCCAGCAGCCCAAACGACAGGGCCTCCTCCTACGAGCAGTACTTC. Encoded protein: CASSPNDRASSYEQYF.

This clone was recorded only once. CDR3 loop: CASSPRSGDTGELFF. In nucleotides, the CDR3 is TGTGCCAGCAGCCCAAGGTCCGGGGACACCGGGGAGCTGTTTTTT. V is TRBV7-2 and J is TRBJ2-2, with D possibly TRBD2 on 5 matching bases. CDR3 size: 15 residues. Trimming took 5 bases from V and 3 from J, leaving 13 bases between them. From germline, CDR1 is SGHTA and CDR2 FQGNSA.

This chain connects TRBV29-1 to TRBJ2-7; 8 bases are shared with TRBD2. The ends lost 4 bases at V and 3 bases at J; junction bases unmatched: 5. The CDR3 contains 13 residues. Germline V gene data show CDR1 as SQVTM and CDR2 as ANQGSEA. Here the CDR3 DNA reads TGCAGCGTTGCGGGAGGGGGAGACTACGAGCAGTACTTC. This translates into CSVAGGGDYEQYF.

The J gene is TRBJ1-2, the V gene TRBV28, with a tentative D call TRBD1 (6 bases). CDR3 length equals 14 residues. Per the germline V gene, CDR1 is MDHEN and CDR2 is SYDVKM. V was cut by 5 bases and J by 1 base, with 11 bases left in between. The chain's CDR3 is CASSLTGFNYGYTF. The CDR3 DNA sequence: TGTGCCAGCAGTCTGACAGGTTTTAACTATGGCTACACCTTC.

This clone has a single count. The rearrangement links TRBV28 to TRBJ2-2; 10 positions match TRBD2. CDR1 is MDHEN and CDR2 is SYDVKM in the germline V gene. J gave up 4 bases and V 5 bases, and 7 bases lay outside the gene matches. This CDR3 is 16 amino acids long. This CDR3 reads CASSDPLAGVTGELFF. CDR3 sequence (DNA): TGTGCCAGCAGTGATCCTCTAGCGGGGGTCACCGGGGAGCTGTTTTTT.

This clone was detected only once. The sample holds other DNA sequences that translate to the same CDR3. The chain carries TRBV28 and TRBJ2-2; 8 bases map to TRBD2. The CDR3 is 15 amino acids. V lost 11 bases and J lost 2; bases outside the gene matches: 10. Germline CDR1 is MDHEN and CDR2 is SYDVKM. CDR3 sequence reads: CAARGAGANTGELFF. As DNA, the CDR3 is TGTGCCGCGCGGGGGGCGGGGGCCAACACCGGGGAGCTGTTTTTT. Combining the CDR3 with reference TRBV28 and TRBJ2-2 gives the whole variable domain DVKVTQSSRYLVKRTGEKVFLECVQDMDHENMFWYRQDPGLGLRLIYFSYDVKMKEKGDIPEGYSVSREKKERFSLILESASTNQTSMYLCAARGAGANTGELFFGEGSRLTVL.

The chain links TRBV11-2 to TRBJ1-1; D perhaps matches TRBD1 (6 bases). Germline V lookup: CDR1 SGHAT, CDR2 FQNNGV. This CDR3 has 13 residues. The V end lost 5 bases, the J end lost 4 bases, and 11 bases lay between the germline ends. The DNA of the CDR3 is TGTGCCAGCAGCACCCAAGGGGGCACTGAAGCTTTCTTT. This encodes CASSTQGGTEAFF.

This sequence joins TRBV5-5 and TRBJ2-7; D is possibly TRBD2 (5 bases). The CDR3 length is 15 residues. Deletions cut 6 bases from V and 1 base from J, with 17 bases between. Looked up from germline, CDR1 is SGHKS and CDR2 is YYEKEE (reference sequence). The CDR3 spells CASTSGRTPSYEQYF. CDR3 coding DNA: TGTGCCAGCACCTCAGGACGGACTCCTTCCTACGAGCAGTACTTC.

V gene TRBV11-2 combines with J gene TRBJ2-7, with D possibly TRBD2 on 5 matching bases. This CDR3 has 14 amino acids. Germline-derived CDR1 and CDR2 are SGHAT and FQNNGV. Trimming took 5 bases from V and 4 from J, leaving 15 bases between them. The CDR3 region is CASSPLRVLYEQYF. The CDR3, as DNA: TGTGCCAGCAGCCCCCTGAGGGTGCTGTACGAGCAGTACTTC.